This TCR beta chain derives from a study of blood T cell repertoires in COVID-19. Study-wide background: The cDNA or gDNA used as material had been derived from T cells, B-cell-depleted T cells, or PBMCs.

The table came from immunoSEQ multiplex PCR; TCRdb's copy has only in-frame clones and leaves some out. The repertoire includes roughly 200,000 clones, around 76% of them detected once, and 8.6% sits in the top ten. Germline V gene data show CDR1 as SEHNR and CDR2 as FQNEAQ (reference sequence). V lost 0 bases and J lost 5; bases outside the gene matches: 5. The CDR3 spans 16 residues. Sequencing used peripheral blood. This clonotype was obtained from a woman aged 50 to 60 with active or convalescent COVID-19. This sequence joins TRBV7-9 and TRBJ1-4, with 8 positions matching TRBD1. The CDR3, as DNA: TGTGCCAGCAGCTTAGCCCTCAGGGGGCGGAATGAAAAACTGTTTTTT. The encoded protein is CASSLALRGRNEKLFF. Using reference TRBV7-9 and TRBJ1-4 for the parts outside the CDR3, the full variable domain is DTGVSQNPRHKITKRGQNVTFRCDPISEHNRLYWYRQTLGQGPEFLTYFQNEAQLEKSRLLSDRFSAERPKGSFSTLEIQRTEQGDSAMYLCASSLALRGRNEKLFFGSGTQLSVL.